The entry below gives a single T cell receptor (beta chain) sequence along with its context. Its antigen is still unknown. In the PCR, 60 Vbeta and 13 Jbeta primers were used. Using immunoSEQ multiplex PCR, the repertoire was profiled, and TCRdb retains in-frame clones only, with some absent. Of about 150,000 clones listed, 85% are singletons. These data belong to a study of cytomegalovirus exposure and HLA in healthy donors. Notes on the study in general: TCR beta sequences reportedly predicted most subjects' HLA-A and HLA-B alleles accurately.

The CDR3 loop spans 13 amino acids. Trimming pared 3 bases from V and 3 bases from J, leaving 9 bases between. Germline V gives CDR1 ENHRY, CDR2 SYGVKD. The chain uses TRBV10-3 and TRBJ2-7, with unresolved D. The sequenced sample was PBMCs. The TCR was taken from a boy younger than 10 in good health and CMV-seronegative. DNA for the CDR3: TGTGCCATCAGTGATCTCGGCTACTACGAGCAGTACGTC. Protein: CAISDLGYYEQYV.